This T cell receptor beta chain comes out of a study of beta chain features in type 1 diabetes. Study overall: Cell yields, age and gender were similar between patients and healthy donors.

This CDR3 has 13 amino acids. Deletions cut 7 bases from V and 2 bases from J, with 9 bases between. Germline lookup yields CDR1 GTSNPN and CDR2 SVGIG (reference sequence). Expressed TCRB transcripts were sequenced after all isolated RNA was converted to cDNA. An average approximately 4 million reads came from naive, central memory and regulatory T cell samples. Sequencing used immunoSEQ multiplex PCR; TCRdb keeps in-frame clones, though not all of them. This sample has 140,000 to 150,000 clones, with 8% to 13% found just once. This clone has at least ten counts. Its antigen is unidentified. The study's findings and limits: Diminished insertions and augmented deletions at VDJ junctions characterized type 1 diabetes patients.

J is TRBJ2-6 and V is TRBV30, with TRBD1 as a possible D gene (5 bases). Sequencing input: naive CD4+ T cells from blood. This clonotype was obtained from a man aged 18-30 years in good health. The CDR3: CASTGTGANVLTF. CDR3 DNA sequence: TGTGCCTCAACAGGAACTGGGGCCAACGTCCTGACTTTC.